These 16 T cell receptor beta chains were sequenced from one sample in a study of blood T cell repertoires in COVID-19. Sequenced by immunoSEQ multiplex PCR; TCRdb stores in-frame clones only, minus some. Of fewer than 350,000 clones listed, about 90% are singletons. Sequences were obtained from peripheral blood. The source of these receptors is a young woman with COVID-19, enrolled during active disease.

This CDR3 is CASSPTTQAKYEQYF. As DNA, the CDR3 is TGTGCCAGCAGCCCAACAACCCAGGCTAAGTACGAGCAGTACTTC. V is TRBV4-2 and J is TRBJ2-7; D gene unclear. Germline V lookup: CDR1 LGHNA, CDR2 YNFKEQ. The CDR3 is 15 residues long. V was cut by 4 bases and J by 4 bases, with 17 bases left in between.

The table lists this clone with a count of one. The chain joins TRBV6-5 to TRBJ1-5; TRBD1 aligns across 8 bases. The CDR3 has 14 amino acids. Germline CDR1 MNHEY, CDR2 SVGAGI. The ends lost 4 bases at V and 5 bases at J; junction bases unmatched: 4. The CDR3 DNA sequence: TGTGCCAGCAGTTTACGGACAGGGCATCAGCCCCAGCATTTT. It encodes CASSLRTGHQPQHF.

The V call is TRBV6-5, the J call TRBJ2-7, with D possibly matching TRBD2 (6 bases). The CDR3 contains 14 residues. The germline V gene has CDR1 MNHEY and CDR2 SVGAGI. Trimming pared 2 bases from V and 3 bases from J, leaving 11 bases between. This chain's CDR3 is CASSYGDGGYEQYF. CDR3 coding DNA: TGTGCCAGCAGTTACGGGGACGGGGGCTACGAGCAGTACTTC.

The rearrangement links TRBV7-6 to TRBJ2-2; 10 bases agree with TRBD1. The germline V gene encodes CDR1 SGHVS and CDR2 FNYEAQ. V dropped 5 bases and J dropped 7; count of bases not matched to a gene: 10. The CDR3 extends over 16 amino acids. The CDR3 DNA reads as TGTGCCAGCAGCCCGGGACAGGGGTATTCGGACGGGGAGCTGTTTTTT. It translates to CASSPGQGYSDGELFF.

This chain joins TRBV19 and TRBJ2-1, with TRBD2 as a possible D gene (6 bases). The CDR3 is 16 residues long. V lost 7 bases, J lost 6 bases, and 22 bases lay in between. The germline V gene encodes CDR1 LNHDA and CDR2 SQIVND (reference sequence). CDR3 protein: CASNVYWEAKGNEQFF. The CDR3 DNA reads TGTGCCAGTAACGTCTATTGGGAGGCCAAAGGCAATGAGCAGTTCTTC.

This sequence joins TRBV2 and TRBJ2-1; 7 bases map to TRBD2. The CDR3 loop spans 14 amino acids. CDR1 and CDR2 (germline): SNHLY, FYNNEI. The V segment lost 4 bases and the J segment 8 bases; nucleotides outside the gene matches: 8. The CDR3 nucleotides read TGTGCCAGCAGTGGGGGACTACTTTCCCATGAGCAGTTCTTC. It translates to CASSGGLLSHEQFF.

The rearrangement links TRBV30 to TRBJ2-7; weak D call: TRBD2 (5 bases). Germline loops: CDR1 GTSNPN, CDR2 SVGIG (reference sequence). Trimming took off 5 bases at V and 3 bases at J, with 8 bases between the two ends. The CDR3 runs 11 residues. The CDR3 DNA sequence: TGTGCCTGGGCGGCGGGCTACGAGCAGTACTTC. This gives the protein CAWAAGYEQYF.

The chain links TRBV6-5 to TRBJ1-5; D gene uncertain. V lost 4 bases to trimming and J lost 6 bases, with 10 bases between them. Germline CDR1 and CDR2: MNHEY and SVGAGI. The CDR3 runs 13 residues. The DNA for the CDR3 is TGTGCCAGCAGTTTGTCCTACCGTCAGCCCCAGCATTTT. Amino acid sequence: CASSLSYRQPQHF.

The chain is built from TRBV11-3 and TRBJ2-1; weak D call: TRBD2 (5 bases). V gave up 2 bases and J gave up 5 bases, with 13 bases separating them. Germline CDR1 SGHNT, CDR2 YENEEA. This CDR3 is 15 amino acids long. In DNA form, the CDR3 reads TGTGCCAGCAGCTTACACGACGGAGGAGACAATGAGCAGTTCTTC. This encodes CASSLHDGGDNEQFF.

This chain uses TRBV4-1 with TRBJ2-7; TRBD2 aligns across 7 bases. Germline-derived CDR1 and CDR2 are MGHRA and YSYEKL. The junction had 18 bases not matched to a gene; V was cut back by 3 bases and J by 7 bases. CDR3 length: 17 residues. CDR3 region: CASSHLPGSGALPEQYF. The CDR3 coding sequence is TGCGCCAGCAGCCACCTCCCGGGGAGCGGGGCCCTCCCGGAGCAGTACTTC.

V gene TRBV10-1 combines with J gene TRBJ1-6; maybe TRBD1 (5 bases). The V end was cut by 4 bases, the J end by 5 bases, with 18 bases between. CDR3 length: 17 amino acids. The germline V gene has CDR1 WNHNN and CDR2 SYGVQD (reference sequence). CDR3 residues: CASSVILRGKDNSPLHF. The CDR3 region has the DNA TGCGCCAGCAGTGTTATCCTAAGGGGAAAAGATAATTCACCCCTCCACTTT.

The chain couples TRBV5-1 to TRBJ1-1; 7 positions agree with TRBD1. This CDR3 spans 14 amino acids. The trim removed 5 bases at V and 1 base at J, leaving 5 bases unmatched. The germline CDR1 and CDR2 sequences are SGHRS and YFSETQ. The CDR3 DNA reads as TGCGCCAGCAGACGGGACAGTCAGAACACTGAAGCTTTCTTT. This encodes CASRRDSQNTEAFF.

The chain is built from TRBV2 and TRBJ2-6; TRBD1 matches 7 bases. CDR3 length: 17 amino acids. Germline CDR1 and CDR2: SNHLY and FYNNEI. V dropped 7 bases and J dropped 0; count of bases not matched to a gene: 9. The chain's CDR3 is CASNKDRFSSGANVLTF. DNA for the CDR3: TGTGCCAGCAACAAGGACAGGTTCAGCTCTGGGGCCAACGTCCTGACTTTC. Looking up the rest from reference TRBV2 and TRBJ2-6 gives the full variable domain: EPEVTQTPSHQVTQMGQEVILRCVPISNHLYFYWYRQILGQKVEFLVSFYNNEISEKSEIFDDQFSVERPDGSNFTLKIRSTKLEDSAMYFCASNKDRFSSGANVLTFGAGSRLTVL.

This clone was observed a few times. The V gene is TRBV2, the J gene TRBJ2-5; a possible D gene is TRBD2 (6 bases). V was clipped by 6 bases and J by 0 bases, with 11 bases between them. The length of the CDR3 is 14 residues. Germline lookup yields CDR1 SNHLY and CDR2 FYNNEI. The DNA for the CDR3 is TGTGCCAGCAGGGAACAGCGGGACCAAGAGACCCAGTACTTC. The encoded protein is CASREQRDQETQYF.

The CDR3 loop is CASSRQGVGELFF. CDR3 nucleotide sequence: TGTGCCAGCAGCCGACAGGGGGTCGGGGAGCTGTTTTTT. The rearrangement joins TRBV7-9 to TRBJ2-2; 9 positions match TRBD1. Losses at the gene ends were 5 bases for V and 7 bases for J; bases not matched to a gene: 2. Germline-derived CDR1 and CDR2 are SEHNR and FQNEAQ (reference sequence). The CDR3 spans 13 residues.

The CDR3 spells CASSQTGLALYNEQFF. For the CDR3, the DNA is TGCGCCAGCAGCCAAACGGGACTAGCGCTCTACAATGAGCAGTTCTTC. The chain recombines TRBV4-1 with TRBJ2-1, with 10 bases lining up with TRBD2. CDR1 and CDR2 (germline): MGHRA, YSYEKL. The length of the CDR3 is 16 residues. J lost 3 bases, V lost 2 bases, and 4 bases had no gene match.